This record looks at one T cell receptor (beta chain) sequence and its context. Repertoires were generated with immunoSEQ multiplex PCR, while TCRdb's copy carries only in-frame clones and drops some. The sample holds some 120,000 clones, over 85% seen once. The source of the sample is a study of blood T cell repertoires in COVID-19. J lost 8 bases, V lost 4 bases, and 6 bases had no gene match. The CDR3 extends over 14 amino acids. CDR1 and CDR2 (germline): SGHKS, YYEKEE (reference sequence). Specimen: peripheral blood. The rearrangement joins TRBV5-5 to TRBJ1-4; 9 bases agree with TRBD1. This TCR came from a man aged 50 to 59 with active COVID-19. The CDR3 region has the DNA TGTGCCAGCAGCCAGGACAGGGGCGGAGAAAAACTGTTTTTT. It translates to CASSQDRGGEKLFF.